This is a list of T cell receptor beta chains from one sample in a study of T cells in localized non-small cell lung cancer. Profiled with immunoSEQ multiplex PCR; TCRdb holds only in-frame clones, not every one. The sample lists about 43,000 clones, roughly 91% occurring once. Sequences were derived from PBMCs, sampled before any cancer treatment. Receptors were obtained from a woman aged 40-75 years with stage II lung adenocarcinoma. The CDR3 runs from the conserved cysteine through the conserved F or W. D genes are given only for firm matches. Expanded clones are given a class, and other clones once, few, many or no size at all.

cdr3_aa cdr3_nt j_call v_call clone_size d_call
CASSTRGQGISGNTIYF TGTGCCAGTAGCACCAGGGGACAGGGTATCTCTGGAAACACCATATATTTT TRBJ1-3 TRBV19 . TRBD1
CASSDPPSGRWGTEAFF TGTGCCAGCAGCGATCCCCCATCAGGGAGGTGGGGCACTGAAGCTTTCTTT TRBJ1-1 TRBV9 . .
CASSQFPGYEAFF TGTGCCAGCAGTCAATTTCCGGGCTACGAAGCTTTCTTT TRBJ1-1 TRBV7-9 . .
CASSLIAGGDTQYF TGTGCCAGCAGCCTCATAGCGGGAGGAGATACGCAGTATTTT TRBJ2-3 TRBV28 . TRBD2
CASSETSGGVNEQFF TGTGCCAGCAGTGAAACTAGCGGGGGGGTCAATGAGCAGTTCTTC TRBJ2-1 TRBV6-1 . TRBD2
CASSLGLTTLGTGELFF TGCGCCAGCAGCTTGGGGTTGACAACTCTAGGTACCGGGGAGCTGTTTTTT TRBJ2-2 TRBV5-1 . .
CASSQDPGLPPDTQYF TGTGCCAGCAGCCAAGATCCAGGGCTACCCCCCGATACGCAGTATTTT TRBJ2-3 TRBV14 . .
CASSAGTGDESNQPQHF TGTGCCAGCAGTGCCGGGACAGGGGATGAAAGCAATCAGCCCCAGCATTTT TRBJ1-5 TRBV6-1 . TRBD1
CASSLGRHSGYTF TGTGCCAGCAGTTTGGGCAGGCATTCTGGCTACACCTTC TRBJ1-2 TRBV27 once .
CASSLNRGPNTEAFF TGCGCCAGCAGCTTAAACAGGGGGCCGAACACTGAAGCTTTCTTT TRBJ1-1 TRBV5-1 . TRBD1
CASSHLHGTGGIEQETQYF TGCGCCAGCAGCCACCTACACGGGACAGGGGGGATCGAGCAAGAGACCCAGTACTTC TRBJ2-5 TRBV4-1 . TRBD1
CASSKRVSTEAFF TGTGCCAGCAGCAAGAGGGTTTCGACTGAAGCTTTCTTT TRBJ1-1 TRBV14 . .
CASREQGAQEQYF TGTGCCAGCAGAGAACAGGGGGCGCAGGAGCAGTACTTC TRBJ2-5 TRBV6-1 . TRBD1
CASRGRERTTSNTGELFF TGCGCCAGCAGGGGGAGAGAGCGCACAACCTCGAACACCGGGGAGCTGTTTTTT TRBJ2-2 TRBV5-1 . .
CASSITTSGSYEQYF TGTGCCAGTAGTATAACGACTAGCGGATCCTACGAGCAGTACTTC TRBJ2-7 TRBV19 . TRBD2
CASSLEGGTQYF TGTGCCAGCAGCTTAGAGGGGGGAACCCAGTACTTC TRBJ2-5 TRBV11-3 . .
CASSSRGSPYEQYF TGTGCCAGCAGCTCGCGGGGTAGCCCCTACGAGCAGTACTTC TRBJ2-7 TRBV7-9 . .
CASSFSAGGPYEQFF TGTGCCAGCAGTTTTTCAGCGGGAGGGCCGTATGAGCAGTTCTTC TRBJ2-1 TRBV28 once TRBD2
CASSKRPGAYEQYF TGTGCCAGTAGTAAAAGACCAGGGGCCTACGAGCAGTACTTC TRBJ2-7 TRBV19 once .
CASSKARTVMNTEAFF TGTGCCAGCAGCAAAGCTAGGACAGTCATGAACACTGAAGCTTTCTTT TRBJ1-1 TRBV21-1 once .
CASSIGGVDEKLFF TGCGCCAGCAGCATAGGGGGAGTGGATGAAAAACTGTTTTTT TRBJ1-4 TRBV5-1 once .
CASSLFMGESSYEQYF TGTGCCAGCAGTTTGTTCATGGGGGAGAGCTCCTACGAGCAGTACTTC TRBJ2-7 TRBV27 . .
CASSFGWANSPLHF TGTGCCAGCAGTTTTGGATGGGCGAATTCACCCCTCCACTTT TRBJ1-6 TRBV27 . .
CASSFTGDGTF TGTGCCAGCAGTTTCACAGGGGACGGCACCTTC TRBJ1-2 TRBV6-1 . TRBD1
CASSDARGSYNEQFF TGTGCCAGCAGTGATGCGCGGGGTTCCTACAATGAGCAGTTCTTC TRBJ2-1 TRBV2 . .
CASSLSGFTDTQYF TGTGCCAGCAGTTTAAGCGGGTTCACAGATACGCAGTATTTT TRBJ2-3 TRBV27 . .
CASSQLTNYGYTF TGCGCCAGCAGCCAATTGACAAACTATGGCTACACCTTC TRBJ1-2 TRBV4-1 . .
CASSLLPSGSYNEQFF TGTGCCAGCAGTTTATTACCTAGCGGGAGTTACAATGAGCAGTTCTTC TRBJ2-1 TRBV28 . TRBD2
CASFGTDSGNTIYF TGTGCCAGTTTCGGGACAGACTCTGGAAACACCATATATTTT TRBJ1-3 TRBV19 . TRBD1
CASHPGLGYGYTF TGTGCCAGTCATCCGGGACTGGGCTATGGCTACACCTTC TRBJ1-2 TRBV2 . .
CASSQSNPGALGTEAFF TGCGCCAGCAGTCAATCGAATCCAGGGGCCCTGGGCACTGAAGCTTTCTTT TRBJ1-1 TRBV23-1 . .
CASSYPGNTEAFF TGTGCCAGCAGTTACCCCGGGAACACTGAAGCTTTCTTT TRBJ1-1 TRBV6-5 . .
CASSLTVTGQNYGYTF TGTGCCAGCAGCTTAACGGTCACGGGACAGAACTATGGCTACACCTTC TRBJ1-2 TRBV7-2 . TRBD1
CAISEFSGTANYGYTF TGTGCCATCAGTGAGTTCTCAGGGACAGCTAACTATGGCTACACCTTC TRBJ1-2 TRBV10-3 . TRBD1
CASSKAKNQPQHF TGTGCCAGCAGTAAGGCTAAAAATCAGCCCCAGCATTTT TRBJ1-5 TRBV6-1 . .
CSLDPYNEQFF TGCAGCTTGGACCCTTACAATGAGCAGTTCTTC TRBJ2-1 TRBV29-1 . .
CASSTGRSSGNTIYF TGTGCCAGCAGTACCGGACGGAGCTCTGGAAACACCATATATTTT TRBJ1-3 TRBV6-1 . .
CASSYSSPGNTEAFF TGTGCCAGCAGTTACTCGAGTCCGGGGAACACTGAAGCTTTCTTT TRBJ1-1 TRBV6-5 . .
CPGSLNCEQSRANVLTF TGTCCTGGGAGTCTTAACTGCGAACAAAGTCGGGCCAACGTCCTGACTTTC TRBJ2-6 TRBV22-1 . .
CASSSFGLAVTGETQYF TGTGCCAGCAGCTCCTTCGGACTAGCCGTAACCGGGGAGACCCAGTACTTC TRBJ2-5 TRBV5-8 . TRBD2
CASSLDRVRDEQYF TGTGCCAGCAGCTTAGACAGGGTTCGCGACGAGCAGTACTTC TRBJ2-7 TRBV7-6 . .
CASSQVGSNTEAFF TGCGCCAGCAGCCAAGTGGGGTCTAACACTGAAGCTTTCTTT TRBJ1-1 TRBV4-1 . .
CASRKGGNAYEQYF TGTGCCAGCAGAAAAGGAGGGAATGCCTACGAGCAGTACTTC TRBJ2-7 TRBV2 . .
CASRKDRDSNQPQHF TGTGCCAGCAGAAAAGACAGAGATAGCAATCAGCCCCAGCATTTT TRBJ1-5 TRBV5-5 . .
CASSRIPYRTGNTIYF TGCGCCAGCAGCCGAATACCTTATCGAACTGGAAACACCATATATTTT TRBJ1-3 TRBV5-1 once .
CASSLQGTAGELFF TGTGCCAGCAGTTTACAGGGTACGGCCGGGGAGCTGTTTTTT TRBJ2-2 TRBV27 . .
CASNLDRGTEAFF TGTGCCAGCAACCTGGACAGGGGCACCGAAGCTTTCTTT TRBJ1-1 TRBV28 . TRBD1
CASSLRGAYEQYF TGTGCCAGCAGTTTAAGGGGGGCGTACGAGCAGTACTTC TRBJ2-7 TRBV28 . .
CASTRTQNTEAFF TGTGCCAGTACTCGGACGCAGAACACTGAAGCTTTCTTT TRBJ1-1 TRBV19 once .
CASSLGLRGSYNEQFF TGTGCCAGCAGCTTGGGTCTCCGGGGAAGCTACAATGAGCAGTTCTTC TRBJ2-1 TRBV11-2 once .